The clone carrying this TCR beta chain occurred many times. This record belongs to a study of T cells in Graves' hyperthyroidism and ophthalmopathy. Trimming took off 5 bases at V and 9 bases at J, with 26 bases between the two ends. CDR3 size: 16 residues. Germline V gene sequence: CDR1 SGHTA, CDR2 FQGNSA. RNA transcripts provided the source from which TCR beta CDR3 regions were amplified. The primer set for the first-round RT-PCR of the TCR CDR3 was HTBI. TCRdb redid the calling of the multiplex PCR reads with MiXCR, one entry per CDR3 protein. The profile shows approximately 590,000 distinct CDR3 sequences, approximately 14% of them singletons.

This receptor was obtained from a young woman with Graves' hyperthyroidism. This rearrangement joins TRBV7-2 to TRBJ2-7; D remains unclear. The sample taken for sequencing was blood. The CDR3 reads CASSPQTLTTPVTQYF. CDR3 nucleotides: TGTGCCAGCAGCCCGCAGACATTGACCACCCCGGTCACGCAGTACTTC.